What follows describes a single T cell receptor beta chain. Its antigen is currently unknown. V dropped 6 bases and J dropped 6; count of bases not matched to a gene: 13. The CDR3 length is 15 residues. The germline V gene encodes CDR1 MNHEY and CDR2 SVGAGI. The sample belongs to a study of cytomegalovirus exposure and HLA in healthy donors. Study-level background: Tens of millions of unique TCRs, all from HLA-typed donors, were included in an early release of the data. Whole-study results and caveats: CMV serostatus stood as the only immune exposure information on hand. Donors belonging to an Asian-associated ancestry cluster reportedly showed fewer N-insertions in productive TCRs than the roughly 700-donor mean, according to what a later analysis found. Later work found most CMV-associated TCR beta chains apparently HLA-restricted.

Both 60 Vbeta primers and 13 Jbeta primers went into the PCR. Profiling relied on immunoSEQ multiplex PCR, and the TCRdb table lists in-frame clones only, not all of them. The profile shows roughly 100,000 clones, 70% to 80% of them singletons. The sample taken for sequencing was PBMCs. The receptor was isolated from a male donor in good health and CMV-seropositive. V gene TRBV6-5 combines with J gene TRBJ1-1; TRBD1 matches at 7 bases. Here the CDR3 DNA reads TGTGCCAGCAGCAGGAGACAGGGCATGGAGGCTGAAGCTTTCTTT. It specifies CASSRRQGMEAEAFF.